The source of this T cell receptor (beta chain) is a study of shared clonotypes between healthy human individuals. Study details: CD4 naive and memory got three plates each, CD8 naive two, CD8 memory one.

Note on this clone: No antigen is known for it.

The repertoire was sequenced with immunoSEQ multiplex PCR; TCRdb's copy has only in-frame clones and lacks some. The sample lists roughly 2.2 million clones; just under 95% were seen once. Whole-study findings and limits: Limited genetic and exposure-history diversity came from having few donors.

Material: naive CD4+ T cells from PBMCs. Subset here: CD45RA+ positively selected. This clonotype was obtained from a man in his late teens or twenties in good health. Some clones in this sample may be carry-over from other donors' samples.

The CDR3 coding sequence is TGTGCCAGCAGGGGGGAGGGAAGATCTTACTACGAGCAGTACTTC. It is translated as CASRGEGRSYYEQYF. The rearrangement links TRBV6-1 to TRBJ2-7, with 7 bases matching TRBD2. The length of the CDR3 is 15 residues. The trim removed 6 bases at V and 3 bases at J, leaving 11 bases unmatched. Germline V gene data show CDR1 as MNHNS and CDR2 as SASEGT.